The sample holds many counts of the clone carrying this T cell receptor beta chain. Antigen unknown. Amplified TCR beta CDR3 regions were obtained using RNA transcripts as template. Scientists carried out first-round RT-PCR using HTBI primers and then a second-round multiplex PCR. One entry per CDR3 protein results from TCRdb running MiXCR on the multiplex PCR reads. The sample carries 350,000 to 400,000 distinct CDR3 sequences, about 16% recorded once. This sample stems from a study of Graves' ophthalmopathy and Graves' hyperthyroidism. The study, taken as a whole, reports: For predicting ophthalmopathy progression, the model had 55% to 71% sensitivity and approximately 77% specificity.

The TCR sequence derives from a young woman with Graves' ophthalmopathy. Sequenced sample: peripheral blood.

The CDR3 DNA sequence: TGTGCCAGCAGTGGACGCGGATATAGCAATCAGCCCCAGCATTTT. Translated: CASSGRGYSNQPQHF. The rearrangement links TRBV27 to TRBJ1-5; D not resolved. V was cut by 5 bases and J by 0 bases, with 11 bases left in between. The CDR3 is 15 residues long. From germline, CDR1 is MNHEY and CDR2 SMNVEV (reference sequence).